These 12 T cell receptor beta chains originate from one sample sequenced in a study of blood T cell repertoires in COVID-19. Method: immunoSEQ multiplex PCR; TCRdb's copy keeps in-frame clones and lacks some. The sample shows roughly 30,000 clones, 93% of them seen only once. Sample: peripheral blood. Receptors were obtained from a human donor in a cohort sampled during active COVID-19.

As DNA, the CDR3 is TGTGCCAGCAGCGTAGATGGGCTCCTCACTGAAGCTTTCTTT. It is translated as CASSVDGLLTEAFF. This chain links TRBV9 with TRBJ1-1; D is uncertain. Germline values: CDR1 SGDLS, CDR2 YYNGEE. The CDR3 runs to 14 residues. V lost 0 bases, J lost 4 bases, and 10 bases lay in between.

The chain combines TRBV6-6 with TRBJ2-3; D gene ambiguous. The CDR3 is 10 amino acids. Per the germline V gene, CDR1 is MNHNY and CDR2 is SVGAGI (reference sequence). V lost 7 bases to trimming and J lost 10 bases, with 9 bases between them. This CDR3 is CASNISPQYF. DNA for the CDR3: TGTGCCAGCAATATCTCTCCGCAGTATTTT.

V usage is TRBV19 and J usage is TRBJ1-5; D remains ambiguous. This CDR3 has 16 residues. V was clipped by 5 bases and J by 2 bases, with 16 bases between them. CDR1 and CDR2 from the germline V gene are LNHDA and SQIVND (reference sequence). CDR3 coding DNA: TGTGCCAGTAGTGCATCGGGAGGTCGGGGCAATCAGCCCCAGCATTTT. This gives the protein CASSASGGRGNQPQHF.

This clone was recorded a few times. The rearrangement links TRBV4-1 to TRBJ1-6; the match to TRBD1 covers 7 bases. The CDR3 sequence is 15 residues long. Trimming took 0 bases from V and 7 from J; bases not matched to a gene: 3. CDR1 MGHRA and CDR2 YSYEKL come from the germline V gene. Here the CDR3 reads CASSQERGGNSPLHF. The CDR3 coding sequence is TGCGCCAGCAGCCAAGAACGAGGGGGCAATTCACCCCTCCACTTT.

The CDR3 region has the DNA TGTGCCAGCAGTGAAACAACTAGCGGGAGGGTCGCCTACAATGAGCAGTTCTTC. Translated, it gives CASSETTSGRVAYNEQFF. V usage is TRBV25-1 and J usage is TRBJ2-1, with TRBD2 matching 13 bases. Germline CDR1 is MGHDK and CDR2 is SYGVNS. The junction had 6 bases not matched to a gene; V was cut back by 2 bases and J by 2 bases. The CDR3 length is 18 residues.

The CDR3: CASRGLTNTGELFF. CDR3 coding DNA: TGTGCCAGCCGGGGACTTACTAACACCGGGGAGCTGTTTTTT. The gene calls are TRBV6-6 and TRBJ2-2, with a tentative D call TRBD2 (6 bases). The CDR3 has 14 residues. Trimming took off 8 bases at V and 2 bases at J, with 12 bases between the two ends. From germline, CDR1 is MNHNY and CDR2 SVGAGI (reference sequence).

The J gene is TRBJ2-5, the V gene TRBV27; 12 bases line up with TRBD2. In germline, CDR1 is MNHEY, CDR2 SMNVEV (reference sequence). The CDR3 is 15 amino acids. After removal of 5 bases from V and 5 bases from J, the junction contained 6 bases not matched to a gene. The CDR3 nucleotides are TGTGCCAGCAGTCCGCTAGCGGGGGGGCGGGAGACCCAGTACTTC. The encoded protein is CASSPLAGGRETQYF.

In its sample, this clone was seen once. The chain has TRBV10-3 and TRBJ1-1; D is unclear. The CDR3 has 13 amino acids. The V end lost 0 bases, the J end lost 4 bases, and 6 bases lay between the germline ends. The V gene's germline CDR1 is ENHRY and CDR2 SYGVKD. Here the CDR3 DNA reads TGTGCCATCAGTGAGTCGCGGGGCACTGAAGCTTTCTTT. This gives the protein CAISESRGTEAFF.

The chain combines TRBV2 with TRBJ2-7; D ambiguous. Trimming removed 6 bases from V and 4 bases from J, with 10 bases in between. Germline CDR1 is SNHLY and CDR2 is FYNNEI. The CDR3 loop spans 12 amino acids. This CDR3 is CASSNEEYEQYF. CDR3 nucleotide sequence: TGTGCCAGCAGCAACGAGGAATACGAGCAGTACTTC.

J is TRBJ1-5 and V is TRBV19; TRBD1 aligns across 9 bases. Unmatched junction bases numbered 5, after V lost 5 bases and J lost 6 bases. The CDR3 consists of 14 residues. Germline loops: CDR1 LNHDA, CDR2 SQIVND (reference sequence). The DNA for the CDR3 is TGTGCCAGTAGTGGGACAGGGAGGGGTCAGCCCCAGCATTTT. This sequence encodes CASSGTGRGQPQHF.

The chain carries TRBV7-9 and TRBJ1-5; D call uncertain. The CDR3 runs 14 residues. In germline, CDR1 is SEHNR, CDR2 FQNEAQ (reference sequence). V lost 5 bases and J lost 5, with 13 bases in between. The CDR3 nucleotides read TGTGCCAGCAGCCCAGCTACCGGGGATCAGCCCCAGCATTTT. Its translation is CASSPATGDQPQHF.

This chain links TRBV5-1 with TRBJ1-1, with 9 bases matching TRBD1. V gave up 3 bases and J gave up 5 bases; unmatched junction bases: 8. Germline V gene data show CDR1 as SGHRS and CDR2 as YFSETQ. The CDR3 sequence is 15 residues long. The DNA of the CDR3 is TGCGCCAGCAGCTCGGAACAGGGGGCATGGACTGAAGCTTTCTTT. Residues: CASSSEQGAWTEAFF.